These T cell receptor beta chains were read from a single sample in a study of shared T cell receptors in the human thymus. Repertoires were generated with immunoSEQ multiplex PCR, while TCRdb's copy carries only in-frame clones and drops some. The sample carries some 700,000 clones, 70% to 90% recorded once. These records were also assigned to another study, of human thymus T cells.

Material: thymocytes. These receptors were collected from a girl under two years old with a congenital heart defect. The CDR3 runs from the conserved cysteine through the conserved F or W. A D gene is named only where the DNA matches it firmly. Clone sizes are given selectively: once, few, many, or a class where the clone is expanded.

CDR3	DNA	D	V	J	size
CASSLFLLTGPDTQYF	TGTGCCAGCAGCTTGTTCCTCCTGACTGGCCCCGATACGCAGTATTTT	NA	TRBV5-4	TRBJ2-3	once
CASSPGTVHHMNTEAFF	TGTGCCAGCTCCCCCGGGACAGTGCATCACATGAACACTGAAGCTTTCTTT	TRBD1	TRBV18	TRBJ1-1	NA
CASSDRDNTEAFF	TGTGCCAGCAGTGATCGGGATAACACTGAAGCTTTCTTT	NA	TRBV2	TRBJ1-1	NA
CASSQEGCLAGDGNEQFF	TGTGCCAGCAGCCAAGAGGGGTGTCTAGCGGGGGATGGGAATGAGCAGTTCTTC	TRBD2	TRBV4-2	TRBJ2-1	NA
CASSPGQGDHEQYF	TGTGCCAGCAGTCCGGGACAGGGGGACCACGAGCAGTACTTC	TRBD1	TRBV28	TRBJ2-7	NA
CASSWGRLKEDRVTSTDTQYF	TGTGCCAGCAGCTGGGGACGGCTGAAAGAGGACAGGGTAACTAGCACAGATACGCAGTATTTT	TRBD1	TRBV9	TRBJ2-3	few
CSATGTVIETQYF	TGCAGCGCTACGGGTACGGTTATTGAGACCCAGTACTTC	NA	TRBV29-1	TRBJ2-5	NA
CASSPTDIGNTEAFF	TGTGCCAGCTCACCAACGGACATCGGGAACACTGAAGCTTTCTTT	NA	TRBV18	TRBJ1-1	NA
CASSLGQGDDEAFF	TGTGCCAGCAGCTTGGGACAGGGGGACGATGAAGCTTTCTTT	TRBD1	TRBV5-6	TRBJ1-1	once
CASSQDRSQIFYYEQYF	TGCGCCAGCAGCCAAGATCGCTCGCAGATCTTTTACTACGAGCAGTACTTC	NA	TRBV4-1	TRBJ2-7	NA
CASSPTRRGRVSGEKLFF	TGTGCCAGCAGCCCCACGCGTCGGGGTAGGGTATCAGGTGAAAAACTGTTTTTT	NA	TRBV4-2	TRBJ1-4	NA
CASSHRGIMNTEAFF	TGTGCCAGCAGTCACAGGGGTATTATGAACACTGAAGCTTTCTTT	TRBD1	TRBV14	TRBJ1-1	NA
CASSHDGTVNEKLFF	TGTGCCAGCAGCCATGACGGGACAGTTAATGAAAAACTGTTTTTT	TRBD1	TRBV5-4	TRBJ1-4	NA
CASSLDCEDTQYF	TGTGCCAGCAGCTTAGATTGTGAGGATACGCAGTATTTT	NA	TRBV11-2	TRBJ2-3	NA
CASSFQQNTEAFF	TGTGCCAGCAGCTTTCAACAGAACACTGAAGCTTTCTTT	NA	TRBV5-8	TRBJ1-1	few
CASSQEGQGNWTHEKLFF	TGTGCCAGCAGCCAAGAAGGACAGGGTAATTGGACTCACGAAAAACTGTTTTTT	TRBD1	TRBV14	TRBJ1-4	NA
CASSALAGDTIQYF	TGTGCCAGCAGTGCCCTAGCGGGGGATACAATTCAGTACTTC	TRBD2	TRBV6-4	TRBJ2-7	NA
CASSLASGSGELFF	TGTGCCAGCAGCTTGGCATCCGGTTCCGGGGAGCTGTTTTTT	NA	TRBV5-6	TRBJ2-2	NA
CSVDWFRDREGGYTF	TGCAGCGTTGATTGGTTTAGGGACAGGGAAGGCGGCTACACCTTC	TRBD1	TRBV29-1	TRBJ1-2	NA
CASSMDRVGYTF	TGTGCCAGCAGTATGGACAGGGTTGGCTACACCTTC	TRBD1	TRBV27	TRBJ1-2	NA
CASSLTRGGLADNEQFF	TGTGCCAGCAGCCTCACGAGGGGGGGACTAGCCGACAATGAGCAGTTCTTC	TRBD2	TRBV7-2	TRBJ2-1	NA
CASSPGGPGNTIYF	TGTGCCAGCAGCCCCGGAGGTCCTGGAAACACCATATATTTT	NA	TRBV9	TRBJ1-3	NA